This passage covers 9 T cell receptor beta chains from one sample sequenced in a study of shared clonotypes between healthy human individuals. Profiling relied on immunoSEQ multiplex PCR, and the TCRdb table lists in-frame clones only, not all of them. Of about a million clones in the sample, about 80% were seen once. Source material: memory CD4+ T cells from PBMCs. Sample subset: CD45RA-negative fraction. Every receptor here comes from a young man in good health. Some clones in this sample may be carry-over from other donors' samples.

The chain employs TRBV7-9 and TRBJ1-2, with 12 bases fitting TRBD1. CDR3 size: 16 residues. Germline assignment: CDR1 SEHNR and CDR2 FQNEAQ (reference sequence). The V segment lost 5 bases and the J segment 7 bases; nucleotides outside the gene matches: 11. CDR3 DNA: TGTGCCAGCAGCATCACCGGGACAGGGGGCTTGTTTGGCTACACCTTC. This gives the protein CASSITGTGGLFGYTF.

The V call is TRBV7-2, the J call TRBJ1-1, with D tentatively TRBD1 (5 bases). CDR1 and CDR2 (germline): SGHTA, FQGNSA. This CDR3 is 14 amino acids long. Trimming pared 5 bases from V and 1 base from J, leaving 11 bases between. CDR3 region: CASSRGGGNTEAFF. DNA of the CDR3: TGTGCCAGCAGCCGCGGGGGTGGGAACACTGAAGCTTTCTTT.

CDR3 residues: CASSATSNEQYF. The DNA for the CDR3 is TGTGCCAGCAGCGCTACTAGTAACGAGCAGTACTTC. J is TRBJ2-7 and V is TRBV7-2; TRBD2 might be the D (5 bases). The germline CDR1 and CDR2 sequences are SGHTA and FQGNSA. The V end lost 5 bases, the J end lost 5 bases, and 10 bases lay between the germline ends. The CDR3 runs to 12 residues.

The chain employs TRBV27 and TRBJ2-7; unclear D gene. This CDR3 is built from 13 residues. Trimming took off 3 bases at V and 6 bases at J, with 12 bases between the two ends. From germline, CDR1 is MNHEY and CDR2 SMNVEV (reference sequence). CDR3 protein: CASSFSTWGEQYF. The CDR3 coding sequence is TGTGCCAGCAGTTTTTCGACCTGGGGCGAGCAGTACTTC.

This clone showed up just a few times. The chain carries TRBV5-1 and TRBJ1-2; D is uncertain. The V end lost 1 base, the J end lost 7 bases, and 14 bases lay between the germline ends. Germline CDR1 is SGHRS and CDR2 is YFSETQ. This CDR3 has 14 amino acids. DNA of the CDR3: TGCGCCAGCAGCTTGTTCGGGGTAGAAGGTGGCTACACCTTC. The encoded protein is CASSLFGVEGGYTF.

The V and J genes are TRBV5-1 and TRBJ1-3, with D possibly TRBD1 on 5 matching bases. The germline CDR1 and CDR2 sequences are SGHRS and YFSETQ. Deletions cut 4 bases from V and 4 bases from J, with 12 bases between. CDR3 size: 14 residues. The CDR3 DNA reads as TGCGCCAGCAGCCTGGGACGGCCAGGAAACACCATATATTTT. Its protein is CASSLGRPGNTIYF.

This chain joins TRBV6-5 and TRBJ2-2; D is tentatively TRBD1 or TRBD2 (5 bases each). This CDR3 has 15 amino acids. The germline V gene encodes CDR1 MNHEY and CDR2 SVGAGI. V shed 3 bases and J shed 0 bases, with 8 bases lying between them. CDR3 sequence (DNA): TGTGCCAGCAGTTATGGGGGACCGAACACCGGGGAGCTGTTTTTT. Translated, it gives CASSYGGPNTGELFF.

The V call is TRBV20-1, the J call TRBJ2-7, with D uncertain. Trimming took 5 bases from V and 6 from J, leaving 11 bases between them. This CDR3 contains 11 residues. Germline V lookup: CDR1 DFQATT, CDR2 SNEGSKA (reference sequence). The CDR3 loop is CSAQIVSEQYF. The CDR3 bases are TGCAGTGCTCAAATAGTAAGCGAGCAGTACTTC.

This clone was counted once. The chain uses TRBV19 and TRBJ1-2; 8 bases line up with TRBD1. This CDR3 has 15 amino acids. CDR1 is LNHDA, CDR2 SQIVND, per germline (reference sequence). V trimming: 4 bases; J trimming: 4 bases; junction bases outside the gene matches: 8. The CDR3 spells CASSTGTGTSYGYTF. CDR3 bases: TGTGCCAGTAGTACGGGGACAGGCACCTCCTATGGCTACACCTTC.